The 32 T cell receptor beta chains below come from one sample, sequenced in a study of cytotoxic CD8 clonotypes in ibrutinib-treated CLL. TCRdb's table, derived via immunoSEQ multiplex PCR, lists solely in-frame clones and lacks some. The top ten hold around 30% of the sample, which has 150,000 or so clones, around three quarters seen once. Specimen: PBMCs, collected after 12 months of ibrutinib treatment. Receptors were obtained from a human donor with chronic lymphocytic leukemia.

The chain has TRBV6-5 and TRBJ1-5; D remains unclear. The CDR3 runs 14 residues. Deletions cut 2 bases from V and 6 bases from J, with 11 bases between. CDR1 MNHEY and CDR2 SVGAGI come from the germline V gene. CDR3 coding DNA: TGTGCCAGCAGTTACAGGGAAGCTAGTCAGCCCCAGCATTTT. Protein: CASSYREASQPQHF.

Details on this clone: Other DNA sequences of this sample code for an identical CDR3. The chain employs TRBV2 and TRBJ1-2; no clear D. The CDR3 is 11 amino acids. The germline CDR1 and CDR2 sequences are SNHLY and FYNNEI. V was pared by 3 bases and J by 5 bases, with 4 bases between. The CDR3 protein is CASSDRYGYTF. The DNA of the CDR3 is TGTGCCAGCAGTGACAGATATGGCTACACCTTC.

J is TRBJ2-2 and V is TRBV4-2, with no clear D. This CDR3 is built from 13 residues. Trimming took off 3 bases at V and 6 bases at J, with 8 bases between the two ends. Germline V gene data show CDR1 as LGHNA and CDR2 as YNFKEQ. CDR3 DNA: TGTGCCAGCAGCCACCCGTCCGCCGGGGAGCTGTTTTTT. This codes for CASSHPSAGELFF.

This clone has only one observation. This sequence joins TRBV12-5 and TRBJ1-5; 7 bases align to TRBD1. The germline gives CDR1 LGHNT, CDR2 FRNRAP. Trimming took 3 bases from V and 5 from J; bases not matched to a gene: 10. The CDR3 covers 16 residues. The CDR3 DNA reads TGTGCTAGTGGTTTCTTCACCGGGACAGATTATCAGCCCCAGCATTTT. Protein product: CASGFFTGTDYQPQHF.

This clone occurred a few times. The rearrangement links TRBV12-2 to TRBJ1-2. TRBV12-2 is an annotated pseudogene. CDR3 length: 17 amino acids. The CDR3 nucleotides are TGTGCAAGTCGCTTAGTGGTCAGGGCGGGAACTAACTATGGCTACACCTTC. It translates to CASRLVVRAGTNYGYTF.

There are a few counts of this clone. The chain is built from TRBV28 and TRBJ2-1, with 12 bases aligning to TRBD2. The CDR3 has 15 amino acids. Germline V gene sequence: CDR1 MDHEN, CDR2 SYDVKM. The J segment lost 9 bases and the V segment lost 5 bases, leaving 8 bases of the junction unmatched. For the CDR3, the DNA is TGTGCCAGCAGTCTAAGACTAGCGGGAGTGGTTGAGCAGTTCTTC. This encodes CASSLRLAGVVEQFF.

This sequence joins TRBV30 and TRBJ2-2, with TRBD2 matching 9 bases. The germline CDR1 and CDR2 sequences are GTSNPN and SVGIG (reference sequence). The CDR3 is 16 residues long. J lost 4 bases, V lost 3 bases, and 9 bases had no gene match. CDR3 DNA: TGTGCCTGGAGCTCCATTAGCGGGGGCCTCACCGGGGAGCTGTTTTTT. As protein: CAWSSISGGLTGELFF. Complete variable domain (other parts from reference TRBV30 and TRBJ2-2): SQTIHQWPATLVQPVGSPLSLECTVEGTSNPNLYWYRQAAGRGLQLLFYSVGIGQISSEVPQNLSASRPQDRQFILSSKKLLLSDSGFYLCAWSSISGGLTGELFFGEGSRLTVL.

This clone was seen just once. V and J are TRBV28 and TRBJ2-7; TRBD1 matches at 8 bases. CDR3 length: 14 residues. Looked up from germline, CDR1 is MDHEN and CDR2 is SYDVKM. The V segment lost 10 bases and the J segment 1 base; nucleotides outside the gene matches: 9. CDR3: CATRGQGDSYEQYF. Written as DNA, the CDR3 is TGTGCCACCCGAGGACAGGGAGATTCCTACGAGCAGTACTTC.

The rearrangement links TRBV18 to TRBJ2-4; D gene unclear. V was trimmed by 3 bases and J by 8 bases, leaving 20 bases between them. CDR3 size: 16 residues. Germline V gene sequence: CDR1 KGHSH, CDR2 LQKENI. The CDR3 sequence: CASSPHGPQMGDIQYF. CDR3 bases: TGTGCCAGCTCACCTCACGGGCCCCAGATGGGTGACATTCAGTACTTC. Full variable domain (remainder filled in from reference TRBV18 and TRBJ2-4): NAGVMQNPRHLVRRRGQEARLRCSPMKGHSHVYWYRQLPEEGLKFMVYLQKENIIDESGMPKERFSAEFPKEGPSILRIQQVVRGDSAAYFCASSPHGPQMGDIQYFGAGTRLSVL.

This chain uses TRBV9 with TRBJ2-5; 7 bases align to TRBD2. The CDR3 contains 15 residues. Germline V CDR1 and CDR2: SGDLS, YYNGEE. With 1 base clipped from V and 2 bases from J, the junction kept 5 bases outside the gene matches. The CDR3: CASSVTAGAQETQYF. CDR3 bases: TGTGCCAGCAGCGTAACGGCGGGAGCTCAAGAGACCCAGTACTTC.

The chain carries TRBV27 and TRBJ2-7; D unresolved. Germline CDR1 MNHEY, CDR2 SMNVEV (reference sequence). V gave up 2 bases and J gave up 3 bases, with 20 bases separating them. This CDR3 spans 17 amino acids. The CDR3 region is CASSLRSGRFQIYEQYF. CDR3 coding DNA: TGTGCCAGCAGTTTAAGATCCGGGCGTTTTCAAATCTACGAGCAGTACTTC.

This clone was seen only a few times. V and J are TRBV6-1 and TRBJ1-5, with D possibly TRBD1 on 6 matching bases. Trimming shortened V by 10 bases and J by 2 bases, and 15 bases separated the two germline ends. Germline CDR1 MNHNS, CDR2 SASEGT. This CDR3 has 14 residues. The CDR3 loop is CATTKGEGNQPQHF. CDR3 sequence (DNA): TGTGCCACCACCAAGGGGGAAGGCAATCAGCCCCAGCATTTT.

This chain connects TRBV5-1 to TRBJ2-2; 8 positions match TRBD2. Looked up from germline, CDR1 is SGHRS and CDR2 is YFSETQ. V was pared by 5 bases and J by 4 bases, with 10 bases of the junction left unmatched. The CDR3 consists of 16 residues. CDR3 sequence: CASRDTKAGATGELFF. The CDR3 coding sequence is TGCGCCAGCAGAGACACAAAAGCGGGGGCCACCGGGGAGCTGTTTTTT.

The rearrangement joins TRBV7-2 to TRBJ2-7; no reliable D call. V was clipped by 3 bases and J by 1 base, with 10 bases between them. Germline CDR1 and CDR2: SGHTA and FQGNSA. The CDR3 is 14 amino acids. The CDR3 sequence: CASSFAQTSYEQYF. CDR3 sequence (DNA): TGTGCCAGCAGCTTCGCACAGACGTCCTACGAGCAGTACTTC.

This clone has a handful of counts. The chain uses TRBV4-1 and TRBJ1-2, with D uncertain. The V gene lost 1 base and the J gene lost 5 bases, with 11 bases spanning the gap. Germline CDR1 and CDR2: MGHRA and YSYEKL. The CDR3 has 14 amino acids. CDR3 region: CASSQANRPYGYTF. The CDR3 coding sequence is TGCGCCAGCAGCCAAGCAAACAGACCTTATGGCTACACCTTC.

The CDR3 is CASRTGSTDTQYF. CDR3 DNA: TGTGCCAGCAGAACGGGTAGCACAGATACGCAGTATTTT. V gene TRBV27 combines with J gene TRBJ2-3; D gene unclear. Trimming removed 6 bases at V and 0 bases at J, with 7 bases between. The CDR3 has 13 residues. Germline assignment: CDR1 MNHEY and CDR2 SMNVEV (reference sequence).

This clone has only one observation. CDR3 bases: TGTGCCAGCAGCTTCGGGAGGGGCGGCTATGGCTACACCTTC. It is translated as CASSFGRGGYGYTF. The rearrangement links TRBV5-6 to TRBJ1-2, with D maybe TRBD1 (5 bases). Trimming stripped 2 bases from V and 4 bases from J, with 12 bases between. Per germline, CDR1 SGHDT and CDR2 YYEEEE. The CDR3 is made up of 14 amino acids.

This clone has ten or more counts. The V and J genes are TRBV5-1 and TRBJ1-6, with 11 positions matching TRBD1. The germline CDR1 and CDR2 sequences are SGHRS and YFSETQ. Trimming took 0 bases from V and 9 from J; bases not matched to a gene: 5. This CDR3 contains 16 residues. In DNA form, the CDR3 reads TGCGCCAGCAGCTTGGGACCCGGGACAGGGGGTTCACCCCTCCACTTT. Amino acids: CASSLGPGTGGSPLHF.

The CDR3 coding sequence is TGCAGCGTTAAAGCAGAAGAGACCCAGTACTTC. Protein product: CSVKAEETQYF. This chain joins TRBV29-1 and TRBJ2-5, with unresolved D. The CDR3 consists of 11 residues. Germline V gene data show CDR1 as SQVTM and CDR2 as ANQGSEA. V was pared by 5 bases and J by 3 bases, with 7 bases between.

The CDR3 DNA reads TGCAGTGCTGCCTTGATGAATGAGCAGTTCTTC. The encoded protein is CSAALMNEQFF. This chain connects TRBV20-1 to TRBJ2-1; D is unclear. CDR1 DFQATT and CDR2 SNEGSKA come from the germline V gene (reference sequence). V was clipped by 5 bases and J by 7 bases, with 9 bases between them. The CDR3 spans 11 residues.

The gene calls are TRBV7-9 and TRBJ2-7; D is possibly TRBD2 (6 bases). CDR1 and CDR2 (germline): SEHNR, FQNEAQ (reference sequence). This CDR3 is 13 amino acids long. Trimming cost V 1 base and J 4 bases, with 8 bases left between them. The CDR3 DNA sequence: TGTGCCAGCAGCTTAGGCGGGGAGTACGAGCAGTACTTC. As protein: CASSLGGEYEQYF.

This clone was counted a single time. This chain joins TRBV28 and TRBJ1-4, with no clear D. Trimming took off 3 bases at V and 8 bases at J, with 13 bases between the two ends. The CDR3 totals 14 residues. CDR1 and CDR2 from the germline V gene are MDHEN and SYDVKM. CDR3 residues: CASSFLVDMEKLFF. CDR3 bases: TGTGCCAGCAGTTTCCTAGTCGACATGGAAAAACTGTTTTTT.

The chain links TRBV18 to TRBJ2-1; D remains unclear. V was cut by 3 bases and J by 1 base, with 10 bases left in between. Germline CDR1 KGHSH, CDR2 LQKENI. The CDR3 contains 15 residues. The CDR3 is CASSPSIGSYNEQFF. The CDR3 nucleotides read TGTGCCAGCTCACCCTCGATTGGGTCCTACAATGAGCAGTTCTTC.

This clone was seen a few times. The V gene is TRBV6-6, the J gene TRBJ1-5; 7 positions match TRBD1. The CDR3 runs to 16 residues. Germline V gene data show CDR1 as MNHNY and CDR2 as SVGAGI (reference sequence). V gave up 6 bases and J gave up 0 bases; unmatched junction bases: 8. The CDR3 sequence is CASRGTVRNSNQPQHF. In DNA, the CDR3 is TGTGCCAGCAGGGGGACAGTCAGAAATAGCAATCAGCCCCAGCATTTT.

V is TRBV6-5 and J is TRBJ2-1; 9 nucleotides agree with TRBD2. The germline gives CDR1 MNHEY, CDR2 SVGAGI. This CDR3 region has 13 residues. Trimming cost V 7 bases and J 8 bases; bases outside gene matches: 6. This CDR3 is CASKSGGYHEQFF. The CDR3 bases are TGTGCCAGCAAAAGCGGGGGGTATCATGAGCAGTTCTTC.

The gene calls are TRBV4-2 and TRBJ2-3, with unresolved D. CDR3 length equals 13 residues. CDR1 LGHNA and CDR2 YNFKEQ come from the germline V gene. Trimming left V 0 bases short and J 9 bases short, with 10 bases between. The CDR3 coding sequence is TGTGCCAGCAGCCAAGAGATAGCCGGGACGCAGTATTTT. It codes for CASSQEIAGTQYF.

The gene calls are TRBV28 and TRBJ2-7; no reliable D call. Germline assignment: CDR1 MDHEN and CDR2 SYDVKM. Trimming removed 8 bases at V and 2 bases at J, with 13 bases between. This CDR3 region has 13 residues. CDR3 loop: CASHKAATYEQYF. CDR3 coding DNA: TGTGCCAGCCATAAGGCAGCGACCTACGAGCAGTACTTC.

This sequence joins TRBV21-1 and TRBJ2-1; TRBD1 is the table's D call, not checked against the DNA. TRBV21-1 is labeled a pseudogene. The CDR3 contains 16 residues. DNA for the CDR3: TGTGCCAGCAGCAAAGGGCAGTCAGGGGCTTATAGTGAGCAGTTCTTC. Protein product: CASSKGQSGAYSEQFF.

The chain has TRBV28 and TRBJ2-1; 12 positions agree with TRBD2. The V gene's germline CDR1 is MDHEN and CDR2 SYDVKM. V lost 7 bases, J lost 2 bases, and 9 bases stayed unmatched. CDR3 length: 17 residues. The CDR3 region has the DNA TGTGCCAGCATTAGTTTTACTAGCGGGAGGCCCTACAATGAGCAGTTCTTC. Its translation is CASISFTSGRPYNEQFF.

The chain uses TRBV2 and TRBJ2-1, with 9 bases matching TRBD2. V lost 7 bases, J lost 2 bases, and 6 bases stayed unmatched. The CDR3 runs to 15 residues. Germline V gives CDR1 SNHLY, CDR2 FYNNEI. The CDR3 bases are TGTGCCAGCACGGCGGGGGGGAGGACCTACAATGAGCAGTTCTTC. The encoded protein is CASTAGGRTYNEQFF.

This rearrangement joins TRBV14 to TRBJ2-7; D gene ambiguous. The V gene lost 5 bases and the J gene lost 4 bases, with 9 bases spanning the gap. Germline CDR1 reads SGHDN; CDR2 reads FVKESK. This CDR3 comprises 12 residues. The CDR3 DNA is TGTGCCAGCAGCGGGATTACGTACGAGCAGTACTTC. It translates to CASSGITYEQYF. The variable domain in full, completed from reference TRBV14 and TRBJ2-7, reads EAGVTQFPSHSVIEKGQTVTLRCDPISGHDNLYWYRRVMGKEIKFLLHFVKESKQDESGMPNNRFLAERTGGTYSTLKVQPAELEDSGVYFCASSGITYEQYFGPGTRLTVT.

The V gene is TRBV14, the J gene TRBJ2-7; possibly TRBD2 for D (6 bases). This CDR3 has 14 residues. Per the germline V gene, CDR1 is SGHDN and CDR2 is FVKESK. V lost 0 bases, J lost 3 bases, and 9 bases lay in between. The CDR3 loop is CASSQEAGNYEQYF. The CDR3, as DNA: TGTGCCAGCAGCCAAGAGGCGGGAAACTACGAGCAGTACTTC.